The 20 T cell receptor beta chains reported below all come from one sample, sequenced in a study of blood T cell repertoires in COVID-19. TCRdb keeps only in-frame clones here, not all; method: immunoSEQ multiplex PCR. The sample consists of about 310,000 clones, around 87% of them appearing once. The sequenced sample consisted of peripheral blood. The source is a woman aged 40 to 50 with COVID-19, enrolled during active disease.

This clone has a handful of counts. J is TRBJ2-7 and V is TRBV18; D uncertain. CDR1 KGHSH and CDR2 LQKENI come from the germline V gene. The CDR3 runs to 16 residues. V gave up 0 bases and J gave up 3 bases, with 15 bases separating them. CDR3 residues: CASSPPGRQASYEQYF. The CDR3 nucleotides read TGTGCCAGCTCACCACCTGGCCGCCAGGCGAGCTACGAGCAGTACTTC.

This clone has just one count. V gene TRBV11-2 combines with J gene TRBJ2-3; D is perhaps TRBD2 (6 bases). V lost 4 bases and J 4 bases, leaving 15 bases between the germline ends. The CDR3 has 15 amino acids. CDR1 is SGHAT and CDR2 is FQNNGV in the germline V gene. The CDR3 bases are TGTGCCAGCAGCTCATATCGGGGGAAGGCAGATACGCAGTATTTT. As protein: CASSSYRGKADTQYF.

The V gene is TRBV5-3, the J gene TRBJ1-3, with D tentatively TRBD1 (5 bases). TRBV5-3 belongs to the ORF category, with a function that is uncertain. With 1 base removed from V and 4 bases from J, the gap between germline ends came to 12 bases. This CDR3 spans 15 amino acids. CDR3 region: CARSLYPGGGNTIYF. CDR3 sequence (DNA): TGTGCCAGAAGCTTGTATCCCGGGGGGGGAAACACCATATATTTT.

The chain recombines TRBV7-9 with TRBJ2-1; 11 positions agree with TRBD2. Looked up from germline, CDR1 is SEHNR and CDR2 is FQNEAQ (reference sequence). This CDR3 has 15 amino acids. V dropped 6 bases and J dropped 9; count of bases not matched to a gene: 10. CDR3 residues: CASRSFSGRAGEQFF. The CDR3 nucleotides are TGTGCCAGCAGGTCGTTTAGCGGGAGGGCGGGTGAGCAGTTCTTC.

The V gene is TRBV7-3, the J gene TRBJ2-2; a possible D gene is TRBD1 (6 bases). Per the germline V gene, CDR1 is SGHTA and CDR2 is FQGTGA. The germline V and J ends were trimmed by 5 bases and 7 bases, with 17 bases remaining between them. This CDR3 contains 15 residues. CDR3 loop: CASSPAGKGGGELFF. The CDR3 nucleotides are TGTGCCAGCAGCCCCGCAGGGAAAGGGGGCGGGGAGCTGTTTTTT.

The V and J genes are TRBV19 and TRBJ2-7, with 9 bases matching TRBD2. The CDR3 contains 18 residues. Germline V gene sequence: CDR1 LNHDA, CDR2 SQIVND (reference sequence). The junction had 15 bases not matched to a gene; V was cut back by 0 bases and J by 6 bases. CDR3: CASSIDFSHASGEVEQYF. Written as DNA, the CDR3 is TGTGCCAGTAGTATAGATTTCTCCCACGCTAGCGGGGAAGTCGAGCAGTACTTC.

The genes are TRBV7-8 and TRBJ2-1; D ambiguous. The CDR3 runs 13 residues. The V end was cut by 5 bases, the J end by 3 bases, with 8 bases between. Germline V CDR1 and CDR2: SGHVS, FQNEAQ. CDR3 protein: CASSLLNYNEQFF. CDR3 nucleotides: TGTGCCAGCAGCCTCCTAAACTACAATGAGCAGTTCTTC.

The rearrangement uses TRBV12-3 or TRBV12-4 and TRBJ1-2, with a tentative D call TRBD1 (5 bases). Trimming took 2 bases from V and 13 from J, leaving 17 bases between them. CDR3 length: 13 residues. The CDR3 sequence: CASSLYDSQFRTF. The CDR3 DNA reads as TGTGCCAGCAGTTTATACGACAGCCAGTTTCGCACCTTC.

The chain employs TRBV9 and TRBJ1-5; TRBD1 aligns across 7 bases. J gave up 7 bases and V 3 bases, and 4 bases lay outside the gene matches. This CDR3 is built from 13 residues. Germline V CDR1 and CDR2: SGDLS, YYNGEE. The CDR3 spells CASSGQGGQPQHF. The CDR3 nucleotides are TGTGCCAGCAGCGGACAGGGAGGACAGCCCCAGCATTTT.

This rearrangement joins TRBV12-3 or TRBV12-4 to TRBJ2-2; unclear D gene. CDR3 length: 13 amino acids. Deletions cut 3 bases from V and 5 bases from J, with 7 bases between. As DNA, the CDR3 is TGTGCCAGCAGTTTTCCACTTACCGGGGAGCTGTTTTTT. Protein sequence: CASSFPLTGELFF.

The V call is TRBV29-1, the J call TRBJ1-2, with D perhaps matching TRBD1 (5 bases). CDR1 SQVTM and CDR2 ANQGSEA come from the germline V gene. Deletions cut 4 bases from V and 1 base from J, with 16 bases between. The CDR3 sequence is 15 residues long. CDR3 in DNA: TGCAGCGTTGGTGGGGGACGGGGGATTAACTATGGCTACACCTTC. As protein: CSVGGGRGINYGYTF. The full variable domain, completed using reference TRBV29-1 and TRBJ1-2, is SAVISQKPSRDICQRGTSLTIQCQVDSQVTMMFWYRQQPGQSLTLIATANQGSEATYESGFVIDKFPISRPNLTFSTLTVSNMSPEDSSIYLCSVGGGRGINYGYTFGSGTRLTVV.

V usage is TRBV3-1 (or the pseudogene TRBV3-2) and J usage is TRBJ2-5, with TRBD2 as a possible D gene (6 bases). Trimming took 1 base from V and 4 from J, leaving 16 bases between them. In germline, CDR1 is LGHDT, CDR2 YNNKEL (reference sequence). This CDR3 comprises 16 residues. CDR3 nucleotide sequence: TGTGCCAGCAGCCAAGTTGGGGGGACCCAGGGAGAGACCCAGTACTTC. This codes for CASSQVGGTQGETQYF.

The chain couples TRBV5-1 to TRBJ2-2, with D maybe TRBD2 (5 bases). Germline CDR1 is SGHRS and CDR2 is YFSETQ. This CDR3 has 15 amino acids. V was pared by 1 base and J by 2 bases, with 9 bases between. The CDR3: CASSLHAGNTGELFF. The CDR3 DNA reads TGCGCCAGCAGCTTGCATGCGGGTAACACCGGGGAGCTGTTTTTT.

The chain recombines TRBV7-2 with TRBJ2-5, with 9 bases matching TRBD2. The CDR3 sequence is 15 residues long. Germline CDR1 reads SGHTA; CDR2 reads FQGNSA. Unmatched junction bases numbered 4, after V lost 3 bases and J lost 2 bases. The CDR3 nucleotides read TGTGCCAGCAGCTTGACTAGCGGCCTACAAGAGACCCAGTACTTC. Translation gives CASSLTSGLQETQYF.

Note on this clone: The germline gene is not matched at one end of the junction; a read error may be the cause. Other nucleotide sequences from this sample produce the same CDR3. The chain links TRBV6-6 to TRBJ1-2; D might be TRBD1 (6 bases). The CDR3 totals 16 residues. The germline V gene has CDR1 MNHNY and CDR2 SVGAGI (reference sequence). The CDR3 DNA follows: TGCGCCAGCAGTTACTCGATTACAGGGATTAACTATGGCTACACCTTC. Translating gives CASSYSITGINYGYTF.

The rearrangement links TRBV6-6 to TRBJ1-5, with D perhaps matching TRBD1 (6 bases). Looked up from germline, CDR1 is MNHNY and CDR2 is SVGAGI (reference sequence). This CDR3 spans 16 amino acids. V lost 6 bases and J 1 base, leaving 16 bases between the germline ends. This CDR3 is CASRGGPGASNQPQHF. CDR3 coding DNA: TGTGCCAGCAGGGGGGGGCCCGGGGCCAGCAATCAGCCCCAGCATTTT.

As to this clone: This specimen includes other DNA sequences encoding the same CDR3. The V call is TRBV7-3, the J call TRBJ2-5; 7 nucleotides agree with TRBD1. CDR1 is SGHTA, CDR2 FQGTGA, per germline. With V trimmed by 3 bases and J by 2 bases, 0 bases remained unmatched. There are 13 residues in the CDR3. The CDR3 nucleotides are TGTGCCAGCAGCTTGGGACAGCAAGAGACCCAGTACTTC. It specifies CASSLGQQETQYF.

J is TRBJ1-2 and V is TRBV29-1; tentative D call: TRBD1 (6 bases). This CDR3 comprises 14 residues. V lost 5 bases, J lost 0 bases, and 13 bases lay in between. The germline V gene has CDR1 SQVTM and CDR2 ANQGSEA. The CDR3 bases are TGCAGCGTTAACAGGGCCACAGCTAACTATGGCTACACCTTC. Its translation: CSVNRATANYGYTF.

This chain uses TRBV28 with TRBJ2-2, with TRBD1 identical over 7 bases. Looked up from germline, CDR1 is MDHEN and CDR2 is SYDVKM. V trimming: 1 base; J trimming: 2 bases; junction bases outside the gene matches: 7. This CDR3 comprises 17 residues. The DNA of the CDR3 is TGTGCCAGCAGTTTATCCTTCGACAGGGCCAACACCGGGGAGCTGTTTTTT. This encodes CASSLSFDRANTGELFF.

This rearrangement joins TRBV5-4 to TRBJ2-2; TRBD2 aligns across 11 bases. The CDR3 consists of 17 residues. Germline V gives CDR1 SGHNT, CDR2 YYREEE (reference sequence). Unmatched junction bases numbered 4, after V lost 2 bases and J lost 1 base. The CDR3 DNA reads as TGTGCCAGCAGCTTTGGGCTAGCGGGGGGGAACACCGGGGAGCTGTTTTTT. Its protein product is CASSFGLAGGNTGELFF.